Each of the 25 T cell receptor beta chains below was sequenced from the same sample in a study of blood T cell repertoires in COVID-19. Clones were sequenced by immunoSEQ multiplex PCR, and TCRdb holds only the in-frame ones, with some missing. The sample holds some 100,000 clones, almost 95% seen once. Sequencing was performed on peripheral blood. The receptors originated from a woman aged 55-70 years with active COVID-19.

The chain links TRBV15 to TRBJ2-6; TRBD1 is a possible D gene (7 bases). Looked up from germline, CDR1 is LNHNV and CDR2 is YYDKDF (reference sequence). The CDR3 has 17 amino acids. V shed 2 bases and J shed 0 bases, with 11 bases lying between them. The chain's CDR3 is CATSRQGGFSGANVLTF. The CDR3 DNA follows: TGTGCCACCAGCAGACAGGGGGGCTTCTCTGGGGCCAACGTCCTGACTTTC.

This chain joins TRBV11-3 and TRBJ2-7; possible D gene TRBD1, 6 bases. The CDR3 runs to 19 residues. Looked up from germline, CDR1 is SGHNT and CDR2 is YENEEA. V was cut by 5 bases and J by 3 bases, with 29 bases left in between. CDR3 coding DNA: TGTGCCAGCAGCCCGAGGGGGATAGGACAGTATGCAATAGACTACGAGCAGTACTTC. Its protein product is CASSPRGIGQYAIDYEQYF.

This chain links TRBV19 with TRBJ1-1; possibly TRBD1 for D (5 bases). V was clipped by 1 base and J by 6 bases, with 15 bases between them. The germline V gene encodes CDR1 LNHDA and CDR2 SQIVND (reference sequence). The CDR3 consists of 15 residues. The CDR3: CASSIGSGVPAEAFF. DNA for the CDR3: TGTGCCAGTAGTATAGGTTCGGGGGTACCGGCTGAAGCTTTCTTT.

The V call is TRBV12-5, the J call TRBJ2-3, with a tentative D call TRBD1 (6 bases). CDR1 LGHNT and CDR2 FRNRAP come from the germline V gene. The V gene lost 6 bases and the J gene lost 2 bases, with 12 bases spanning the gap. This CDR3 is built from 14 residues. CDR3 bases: TGTGCTAGTGGGAGGGGGTTCGACACAGATACGCAGTATTTT. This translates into CASGRGFDTDTQYF.

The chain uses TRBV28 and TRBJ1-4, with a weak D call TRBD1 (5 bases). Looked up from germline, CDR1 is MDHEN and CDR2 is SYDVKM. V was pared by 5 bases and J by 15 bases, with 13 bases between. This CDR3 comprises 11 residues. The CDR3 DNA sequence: TGTGCCAGCAGTAGCCGGGACTACTTGTTTTTT. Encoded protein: CASSSRDYLFF.

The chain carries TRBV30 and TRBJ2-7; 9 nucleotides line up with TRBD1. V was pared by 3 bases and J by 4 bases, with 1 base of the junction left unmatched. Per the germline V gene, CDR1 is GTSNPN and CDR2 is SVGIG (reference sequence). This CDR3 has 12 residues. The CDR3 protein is CAWRDRGYEQYF. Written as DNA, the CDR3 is TGTGCCTGGAGGGACAGGGGATACGAGCAGTACTTC.

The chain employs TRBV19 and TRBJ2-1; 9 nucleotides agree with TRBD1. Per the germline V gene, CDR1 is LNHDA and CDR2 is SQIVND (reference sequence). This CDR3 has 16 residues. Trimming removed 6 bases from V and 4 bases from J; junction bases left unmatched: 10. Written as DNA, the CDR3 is TGTGCCAGTAGCTACGGCCACAGGGGGCTTTACAATGAGCAGTTCTTC. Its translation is CASSYGHRGLYNEQFF.

The CDR3 bases are TGCGCCAGCAGCTCGAACATGGACAGGAACTATGGCTACACCTTC. It translates to CASSSNMDRNYGYTF. The J gene is TRBJ1-2, the V gene TRBV5-1; TRBD1 aligns across 7 bases. Germline CDR1 SGHRS, CDR2 YFSETQ. V shed 3 bases and J 2 bases; nucleotides not matched to a gene: 7. The CDR3 totals 15 residues. The full variable domain, its missing parts supplied by reference TRBV5-1 and TRBJ1-2, is KAGVTQTPRYLIKTRGQQVTLSCSPISGHRSVSWYQQTPGQGLQFLFEYFSETQRNKGNFPGRFSGRQFSNSRSEMNVSTLELGDSALYLCASSSNMDRNYGYTFGSGTRLTVV.

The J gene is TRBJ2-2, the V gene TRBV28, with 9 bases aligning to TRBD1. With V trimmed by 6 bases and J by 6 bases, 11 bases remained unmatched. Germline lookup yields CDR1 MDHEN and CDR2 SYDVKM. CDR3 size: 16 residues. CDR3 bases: TGTGCCAGCAGGTCCGGGCGGACAGGGGTTTCCGGGGAGCTGTTTTTT. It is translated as CASRSGRTGVSGELFF.

As DNA, the CDR3 is TGTGCCACCAGTGTGCGCGGGAGCTCCTACAATGAGCAGTTCTTC. Its protein is CATSVRGSSYNEQFF. The genes are TRBV24-1 and TRBJ2-1; TRBD2 aligns across 7 bases. The CDR3 sequence is 15 residues long. Trimming took 5 bases from V and 0 from J; bases not matched to a gene: 3. The germline gives CDR1 KGHDR, CDR2 SFDVKD.

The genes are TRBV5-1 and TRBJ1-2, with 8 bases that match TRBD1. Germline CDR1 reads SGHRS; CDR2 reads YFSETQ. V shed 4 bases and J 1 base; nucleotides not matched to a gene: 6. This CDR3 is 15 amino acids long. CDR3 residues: CASSMDRADNYGYTF. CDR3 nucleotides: TGCGCCAGCAGCATGGACAGGGCCGATAACTATGGCTACACCTTC.

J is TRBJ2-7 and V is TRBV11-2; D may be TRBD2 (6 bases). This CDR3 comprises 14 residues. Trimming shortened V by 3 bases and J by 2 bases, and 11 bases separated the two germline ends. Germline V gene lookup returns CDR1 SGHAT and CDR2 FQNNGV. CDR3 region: CASSLRLEAYEQYF. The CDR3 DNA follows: TGTGCCAGCAGCTTGAGACTAGAAGCCTACGAGCAGTACTTC.

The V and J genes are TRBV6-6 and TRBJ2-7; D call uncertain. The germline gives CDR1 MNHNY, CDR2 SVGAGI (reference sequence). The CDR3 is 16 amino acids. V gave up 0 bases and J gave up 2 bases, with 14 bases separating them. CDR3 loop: CASSYSQALMTYEQYF. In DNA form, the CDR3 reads TGTGCCAGCAGTTACTCGCAGGCGTTAATGACCTACGAGCAGTACTTC.

This chain's CDR3 is CASSLKQGNTGELFF. CDR3 nucleotides: TGTGCCAGCAGCTTAAAACAGGGGAACACCGGGGAGCTGTTTTTT. V is TRBV7-2 and J is TRBJ2-2, with D possibly being TRBD1 (6 bases). Germline lookup yields CDR1 SGHTA and CDR2 FQGNSA. V dropped 2 bases and J dropped 1 base, with 8 bases sitting between them. The CDR3 has 15 amino acids.

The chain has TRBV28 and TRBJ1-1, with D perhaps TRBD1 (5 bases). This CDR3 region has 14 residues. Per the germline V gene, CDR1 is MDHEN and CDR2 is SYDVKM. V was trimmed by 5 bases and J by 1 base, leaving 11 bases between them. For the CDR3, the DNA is TGTGCCAGCAGTCGGGGGGAATGGAACACTGAAGCTTTCTTT. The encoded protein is CASSRGEWNTEAFF.

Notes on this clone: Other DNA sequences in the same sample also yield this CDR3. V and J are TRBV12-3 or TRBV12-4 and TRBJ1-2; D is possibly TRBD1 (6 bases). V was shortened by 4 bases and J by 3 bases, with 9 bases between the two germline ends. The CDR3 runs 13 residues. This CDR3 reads CASSSQGYYGYTF. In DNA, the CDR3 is TGTGCCAGCAGTTCACAGGGCTACTATGGCTACACCTTC.

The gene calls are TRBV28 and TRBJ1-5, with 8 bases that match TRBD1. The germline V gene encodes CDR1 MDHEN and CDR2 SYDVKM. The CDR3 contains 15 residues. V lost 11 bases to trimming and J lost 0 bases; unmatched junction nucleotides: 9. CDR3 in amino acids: CAGTGRSDSNQPQHF. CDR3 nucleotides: TGTGCCGGGACAGGTCGTTCGGATAGCAATCAGCCCCAGCATTTT.

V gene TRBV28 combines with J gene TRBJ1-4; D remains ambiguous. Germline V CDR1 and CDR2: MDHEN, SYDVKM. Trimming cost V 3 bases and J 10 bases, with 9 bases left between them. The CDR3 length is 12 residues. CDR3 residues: CASSFLGVKLFF. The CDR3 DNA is TGTGCCAGCAGTTTTCTAGGAGTAAAACTGTTTTTT.

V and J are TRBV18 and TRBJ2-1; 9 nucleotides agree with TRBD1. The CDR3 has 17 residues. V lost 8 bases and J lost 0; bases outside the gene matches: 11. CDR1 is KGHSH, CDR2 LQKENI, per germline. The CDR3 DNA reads TGTGCCAGCCTAGGGACAGGGTCCCTTAGCTCCTACAATGAGCAGTTCTTC. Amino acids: CASLGTGSLSSYNEQFF.

The CDR3 DNA follows: TGTGCCAGCAGTTCTACAGGGGTCACGAGGAACACTGAAGCTTTCTTT. Its translation: CASSSTGVTRNTEAFF. V and J are TRBV28 and TRBJ1-1, with 7 bases matching TRBD1. With 4 bases clipped from V and 1 base from J, the junction kept 9 bases outside the gene matches. The CDR3 runs 16 residues. In germline, CDR1 is MDHEN, CDR2 SYDVKM.

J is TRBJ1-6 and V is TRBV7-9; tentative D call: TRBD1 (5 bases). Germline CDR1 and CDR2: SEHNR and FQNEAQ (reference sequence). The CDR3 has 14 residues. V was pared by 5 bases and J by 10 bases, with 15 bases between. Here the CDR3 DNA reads TGTGCCAGCAGCGTGGACATAAAGGTGTCACCCCTCCACTTT. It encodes CASSVDIKVSPLHF.

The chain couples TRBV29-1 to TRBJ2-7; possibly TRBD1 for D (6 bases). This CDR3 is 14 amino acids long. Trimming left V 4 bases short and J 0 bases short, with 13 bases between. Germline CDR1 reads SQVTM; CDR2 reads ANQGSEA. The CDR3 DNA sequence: TGCAGCGTTGCCGGCCCAGGGGCCTCCTACGAGCAGTACTTC. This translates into CSVAGPGASYEQYF.

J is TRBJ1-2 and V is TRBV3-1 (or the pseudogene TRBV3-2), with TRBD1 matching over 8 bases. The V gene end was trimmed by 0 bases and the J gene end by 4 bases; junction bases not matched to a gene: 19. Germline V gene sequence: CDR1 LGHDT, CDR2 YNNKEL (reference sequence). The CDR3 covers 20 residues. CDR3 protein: CASSQDSPSGTGLPFYGYTF. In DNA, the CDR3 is TGTGCCAGCAGCCAAGATAGCCCGTCCGGGACAGGCCTCCCTTTCTATGGCTACACCTTC.

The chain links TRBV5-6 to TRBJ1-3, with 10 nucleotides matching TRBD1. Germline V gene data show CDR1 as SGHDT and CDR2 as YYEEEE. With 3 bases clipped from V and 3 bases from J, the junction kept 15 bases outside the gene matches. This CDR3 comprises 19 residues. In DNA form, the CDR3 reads TGTGCCAGCAGCTACCGTTGGGACAGGGGCCCCCAAGGTGGAAACACCATATATTTT. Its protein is CASSYRWDRGPQGGNTIYF.

The CDR3 reads CASSVGSYRGTGELFF. The CDR3 bases are TGTGCCAGCAGCGTAGGATCCTACAGGGGCACCGGGGAGCTGTTTTTT. The chain couples TRBV9 to TRBJ2-2; 7 nucleotides match TRBD1. CDR1 and CDR2 from the germline V gene are SGDLS and YYNGEE. The V and J ends lost 0 bases and 4 bases, in that order; junction bases with no gene match: 6. The CDR3 has 16 amino acids.